This T cell receptor beta chain was obtained from a study of blood T cells in healthy people across ages. A J-beta primer mix and a sample-barcoded 5' primer were used in a second PCR of about 7 to 12 cycles. TCRdb redid the calling of the 5' RACE reads with MiXCR, one entry per CDR3 protein. The top ten clones hold roughly 14% of a sample with about 1.1 million distinct CDR3 sequences, approximately 38% of them seen once. As concerns this clonotype: Its antigen is not known.

The authors drew about 10 milliliters of peripheral blood from each donor. Study-level points and caveats: Lack of knowledge of donor CMV status possibly confounded expanded clonotype changes. Naive CD4+ cell counts and diversity both ran higher in long-lived than in aged donors.

Unmatched junction bases numbered 8, after V lost 8 bases and J lost 6 bases. The CDR3 is 15 amino acids. Germline-derived CDR1 and CDR2 are SGHTA and FQGTGA. The TCR sequence derives from a man aged 18 to 29 in good health. Material for sequencing was blood. V and J are TRBV7-3 and TRBJ2-1, with TRBD2 matching 12 bases. The CDR3 protein is CASGRTSGGPNEQFF. As DNA, the CDR3 is TGTGCCAGCGGCCGCACTAGCGGGGGGCCCAATGAGCAGTTCTTC.